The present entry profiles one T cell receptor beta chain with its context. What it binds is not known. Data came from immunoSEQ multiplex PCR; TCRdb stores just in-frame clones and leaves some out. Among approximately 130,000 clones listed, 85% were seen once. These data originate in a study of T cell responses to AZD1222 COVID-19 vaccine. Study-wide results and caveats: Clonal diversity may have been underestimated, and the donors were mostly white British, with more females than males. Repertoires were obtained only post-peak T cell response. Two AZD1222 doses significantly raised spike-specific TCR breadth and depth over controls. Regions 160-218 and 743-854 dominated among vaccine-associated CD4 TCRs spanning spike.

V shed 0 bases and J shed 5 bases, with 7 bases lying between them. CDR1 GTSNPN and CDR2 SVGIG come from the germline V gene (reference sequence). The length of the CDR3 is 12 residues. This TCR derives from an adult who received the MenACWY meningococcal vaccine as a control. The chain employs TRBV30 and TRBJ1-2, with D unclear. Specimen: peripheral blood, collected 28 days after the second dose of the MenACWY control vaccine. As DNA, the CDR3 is TGTGCCTGGAGTGTAAGATTTTATGGCTACACCTTC. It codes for CAWSVRFYGYTF.